The 27 T cell receptor beta chains reported below all come from one sample, sequenced in a study of CD8 T cells in Susac syndrome. A quantity of about 0.5 to 1 ug RNA underwent reverse transcription using random hexamers. TCRdb ran MiXCR on the immunoSEQ multiplex PCR reads and lists one entry per CDR3 protein. Found here are around 160,000 distinct CDR3 sequences, around 94% of them singletons; the top ten hold around 0.14%. Sequencing used CD4+ T cells from PBMCs. These receptors all come from a human donor in good health.

The V and J genes are TRBV20-1 and TRBJ2-3, with 11 nucleotides matching TRBD2. From germline, CDR1 is DFQATT and CDR2 SNEGSKA (reference sequence). Trimming removed 0 bases from V and 4 bases from J; junction bases left unmatched: 6. CDR3 size: 16 residues. The CDR3 reads CSARDILAGAADTQYF. The CDR3 nucleotides are TGCAGTGCTAGAGATATACTAGCGGGGGCCGCAGATACGCAGTATTTT.

The chain links TRBV27 to TRBJ1-5; D not certain. Germline CDR1 reads MNHEY; CDR2 reads SMNVEV (reference sequence). Trimming removed 3 bases at V and 5 bases at J, with 2 bases between. CDR3 size: 11 residues. Here the CDR3 DNA reads TGTGCCAGCAGTTTCGATCAGCCCCAGCATTTT. This translates into CASSFDQPQHF.

The chain couples TRBV18 to TRBJ1-2; TRBD1 agrees at 7 bases. The CDR3 runs 14 residues. Trimming cost V 4 bases and J 6 bases; bases outside gene matches: 8. Germline loops: CDR1 KGHSH, CDR2 LQKENI. This chain's CDR3 is CASSLSTGLDGYTF. CDR3 DNA: TGTGCCAGCTCACTATCGACAGGGTTGGATGGCTACACCTTC. The full variable domain, its missing parts supplied by reference TRBV18 and TRBJ1-2, is NAGVMQNPRHLVRRRGQEARLRCSPMKGHSHVYWYRQLPEEGLKFMVYLQKENIIDESGMPKERFSAEFPKEGPSILRIQQVVRGDSAAYFCASSLSTGLDGYTFGSGTRLTVV.

The chain links TRBV20-1 to TRBJ1-2, with D perhaps matching TRBD1 (5 bases). The germline V and J ends were trimmed by 6 bases and 4 bases, with 18 bases remaining between them. Germline-derived CDR1 and CDR2 are DFQATT and SNEGSKA (reference sequence). This CDR3 has 14 amino acids. The CDR3 nucleotides read TGCAGTGCCCCCCAGGCGGCGGGGGGCTATGGCTACACCTTC. This gives the protein CSAPQAAGGYGYTF.

The chain employs TRBV9 and TRBJ2-1, with a tentative D call TRBD2 (6 bases). Germline V gene data show CDR1 as SGDLS and CDR2 as YYNGEE. The CDR3 spans 15 residues. Trimming shortened V by 4 bases and J by 1 base, and 12 bases separated the two germline ends. CDR3 DNA sequence: TGTGCCAGCAGCTACCGGGACTCGTCCTACAATGAGCAGTTCTTC. Translated, it gives CASSYRDSSYNEQFF.

The CDR3 region has the DNA TGTGCCAGCAGCACCAACAGGGGCGTGGGGACCCAGTACTTC. This encodes CASSTNRGVGTQYF. The chain carries TRBV7-2 and TRBJ2-5; TRBD1 matches at 7 bases. The V segment lost 5 bases and the J segment 7 bases; nucleotides outside the gene matches: 10. The germline V gene encodes CDR1 SGHTA and CDR2 FQGNSA. The CDR3 is made up of 14 amino acids.

The CDR3 here is CATSRASGADNGEQFF. The CDR3, as DNA: TGTGCCACCAGCAGAGCTTCGGGGGCGGATAACGGTGAGCAGTTCTTC. The chain has TRBV15 and TRBJ2-1; D possibly matches TRBD1 or TRBD2 (6 bases each). Deletions cut 1 base from V and 9 bases from J, with 19 bases between. The CDR3 totals 16 residues. Germline-derived CDR1 and CDR2 are LNHNV and YYDKDF (reference sequence).

V is TRBV29-1 and J is TRBJ2-1, with 8 bases that match TRBD2. J gave up 4 bases and V 2 bases, and 4 bases lay outside the gene matches. The CDR3 extends over 14 amino acids. Germline V gene lookup returns CDR1 SQVTM and CDR2 ANQGSEA. The CDR3 loop is CSVESGGRYNEQFF. The CDR3 DNA is TGCAGCGTTGAAAGCGGGGGCCGTTACAATGAGCAGTTCTTC.

For the CDR3, the DNA is TGTGCCAGCAGTAACAGGGACAATCAGCCCCAGCATTTT. Translated: CASSNRDNQPQHF. The rearrangement joins TRBV6-5 to TRBJ1-5; the D gene is possibly TRBD1 (6 bases). This CDR3 has 13 amino acids. Deletions cut 5 bases from V and 3 bases from J, with 8 bases between. Germline CDR1 reads MNHEY; CDR2 reads SVGAGI.

The rearrangement joins TRBV29-1 to TRBJ1-2; D not resolved. The CDR3 is 13 residues long. Germline V gene data show CDR1 as SQVTM and CDR2 as ANQGSEA. Trimming removed 4 bases from V and 0 bases from J, with 9 bases in between. For the CDR3, the DNA is TGCAGCGTTGTTACCGGGTCTAACTATGGCTACACCTTC. This sequence encodes CSVVTGSNYGYTF.

This chain joins TRBV5-4 and TRBJ1-2; D call uncertain. Per germline, CDR1 SGHNT and CDR2 YYREEE (reference sequence). Trimming pared 4 bases from V and 4 bases from J, leaving 11 bases between. This CDR3 is built from 13 residues. The CDR3, as DNA: TGTGCCAGCAGCCGAGACGGGATCTATGGCTACACCTTC. Its translation is CASSRDGIYGYTF.

V is TRBV19 and J is TRBJ2-5, with TRBD1 matching 8 bases. CDR3 length: 14 residues. The germline V gene has CDR1 LNHDA and CDR2 SQIVND (reference sequence). J gave up 4 bases and V 10 bases, and 11 bases lay outside the gene matches. The chain's CDR3 is CATSTRQGTETQYF. CDR3 DNA: TGTGCCACCTCTACCCGACAGGGGACAGAGACCCAGTACTTC.

V gene TRBV9 combines with J gene TRBJ2-5, with no clear D. This CDR3 contains 13 residues. CDR1 is SGDLS and CDR2 is YYNGEE in the germline V gene. V lost 3 bases to trimming and J lost 5 bases, with 11 bases between them. CDR3 residues: CASSAFFSETQYF. As DNA, the CDR3 is TGTGCCAGCAGCGCATTCTTCTCCGAGACCCAGTACTTC.

Of note for this clonotype: A read error may produce the germline difference seen at one junction end. The chain joins TRBV2 to TRBJ2-1, with D perhaps TRBD1 (6 bases). This CDR3 is built from 14 residues. Germline V gene data show CDR1 as SNHLY and CDR2 as FYNNEI. CDR3 DNA: TGTGCCAGCAGTGAAGGTCAGGGGTACACTGAGCAGTTCTTC. This gives the protein CASSEGQGYTEQFF.

The chain couples TRBV20-1 to TRBJ2-7; perhaps TRBD1 as D (5 bases). From germline, CDR1 is DFQATT and CDR2 SNEGSKA (reference sequence). The CDR3 spans 13 residues. Trimming pared 6 bases from V and 2 bases from J, leaving 14 bases between. The CDR3 here is CSARQGQTYEQYF. CDR3 bases: TGCAGTGCCCGCCAGGGTCAGACCTACGAGCAGTACTTC.

This clonotype occurred once. V and J are TRBV9 and TRBJ2-1; D uncertain. Germline values: CDR1 SGDLS, CDR2 YYNGEE. With 1 base removed from V and 6 bases from J, the gap between germline ends came to 11 bases. The CDR3 is 14 amino acids. CDR3 sequence (DNA): TGTGCCAGCAGCGTAACTCCCTCGGTCAATGAGCAGTTCTTC. As protein: CASSVTPSVNEQFF.

The chain joins TRBV5-4 to TRBJ2-1; the D call may be TRBD1 or TRBD2 (5 bases each). CDR1 is SGHNT and CDR2 is YYREEE in the germline V gene (reference sequence). The CDR3 covers 16 residues. V was shortened by 0 bases and J by 3 bases, with 13 bases between the two germline ends. CDR3: CASSLGGSIYYNEQFF. CDR3 sequence (DNA): TGTGCCAGCAGCTTGGGGGGGTCGATCTACTACAATGAGCAGTTCTTC.

This clonotype showed up just once. This rearrangement joins TRBV4-3 to TRBJ1-1; D gene ambiguous. V was trimmed by 4 bases and J by 1 base, leaving 10 bases between them. The CDR3 consists of 14 residues. CDR1 and CDR2 (germline): LGHNA, YSLEER. As DNA, the CDR3 is TGCGCCAGCAGCCGCGGACCGGGGAACACTGAAGCTTTCTTT. This sequence encodes CASSRGPGNTEAFF.

This chain joins TRBV2 and TRBJ1-1; possible D gene TRBD1, 6 bases. Per the germline V gene, CDR1 is SNHLY and CDR2 is FYNNEI. The CDR3 runs 14 residues. Between the trimmed V and J ends, which lost 3 bases and 3 bases, there was a span of 11 bases. CDR3 in amino acids: CASSEEGHDTEAFF. Written as DNA, the CDR3 is TGTGCCAGCAGTGAGGAGGGACATGACACTGAAGCTTTCTTT.

The gene calls are TRBV20-1 and TRBJ2-1, with 12 bases identical to TRBD1. The CDR3 runs to 15 residues. Germline assignment: CDR1 DFQATT and CDR2 SNEGSKA (reference sequence). V shed 0 bases and J 8 bases; nucleotides not matched to a gene: 5. The CDR3 here is CSARDGDRGRHEQFF. Written as DNA, the CDR3 is TGCAGTGCTAGAGATGGGGACAGGGGGCGCCATGAGCAGTTCTTC.

The chain couples TRBV6-2 or TRBV6-3 to TRBJ2-7; 7 positions match TRBD2. The CDR3 contains 14 residues. V shed 6 bases, J shed 2 bases, and the junction held 7 bases outside the gene matches. Germline CDR1 is MNHEY and CDR2 is SVGEGT. DNA of the CDR3: TGTGCCAGCAGCCCCCCAGCGGGAACCTACGAGCAGTACTTC. Amino acid sequence: CASSPPAGTYEQYF.

This clonotype was detected only once. V usage is TRBV30 and J usage is TRBJ2-3; 8 nucleotides align to TRBD2. Germline CDR1 reads GTSNPN; CDR2 reads SVGIG (reference sequence). The CDR3 covers 14 residues. Trimming cost V 5 bases and J 0 bases; bases outside gene matches: 4. The CDR3 DNA reads as TGTGCCTGGGGACTAGCAGCGAGCACAGATACGCAGTATTTT. Protein sequence: CAWGLAASTDTQYF.

The genes are TRBV14 and TRBJ2-5; TRBD1 might be the D (6 bases). Germline CDR1 SGHDN, CDR2 FVKESK. This CDR3 region has 16 residues. Trimming removed 3 bases at V and 2 bases at J, with 16 bases between. CDR3 bases: TGTGCCAGCAGCCATCTTCGGGGTAGGGGGCAAGAGACCCAGTACTTC. Protein sequence: CASSHLRGRGQETQYF.

The rearrangement joins TRBV29-1 to TRBJ2-5; D remains unclear. This CDR3 comprises 12 residues. Germline V gene lookup returns CDR1 SQVTM and CDR2 ANQGSEA. Trimming shortened V by 6 bases and J by 5 bases, and 13 bases separated the two germline ends. This CDR3 reads CSVVFPSETQYF. In DNA, the CDR3 is TGCAGCGTCGTCTTCCCCTCGGAGACCCAGTACTTC.

This chain connects TRBV20-1 to TRBJ2-5; D may be TRBD2 (5 bases). Germline V lookup: CDR1 DFQATT, CDR2 SNEGSKA (reference sequence). With 0 bases removed from V and 5 bases from J, the gap between germline ends came to 16 bases. The CDR3 runs 15 residues. The CDR3 DNA follows: TGCAGTGCTAGAGATGTCGGTTCGGGGTTGGAGACCCAGTACTTC. It is translated as CSARDVGSGLETQYF.

This rearrangement joins TRBV20-1 to TRBJ1-6, with D perhaps matching TRBD1 (5 bases). V dropped 6 bases and J dropped 9 bases, with 12 bases sitting between them. The CDR3 consists of 12 residues. Germline V gene sequence: CDR1 DFQATT, CDR2 SNEGSKA (reference sequence). The CDR3 DNA reads TGCAGTGCGATCAGGGTCGGTTCACCCCTCCACTTT. It specifies CSAIRVGSPLHF.

The CDR3: CASSPQGGYDGYTF. CDR3 in DNA: TGTGCCAGCAGCCCACAGGGGGGGTATGATGGCTACACCTTC. The V and J genes are TRBV7-2 and TRBJ1-2, with 8 nucleotides matching TRBD1. Germline V lookup: CDR1 SGHTA, CDR2 FQGNSA. This CDR3 comprises 14 residues. J was trimmed by 6 bases and V by 5 bases; bases with no gene match: 8.